Following are 27 T cell receptor beta chains from one sample sequenced in a study of blood T cell repertoires in COVID-19. Profiled with immunoSEQ multiplex PCR; TCRdb holds only in-frame clones, not every one. The repertoire holds approximately 330,000 clones, with roughly 87% as singletons. Sequenced input: peripheral blood. The origin of the receptors is a man aged 25-45 years with COVID-19, enrolled during active disease.

As regards this clone: One junction end does not reproduce the germline sequence, and a read error may be involved. At the DNA level, this CDR3 is encoded by other sequences in the same sample as well. This chain links TRBV9 with TRBJ2-1; tentative D call: TRBD2 (7 bases). The CDR3 loop spans 15 amino acids. The germline V gene encodes CDR1 SGDLS and CDR2 YYNGEE. CDR3 sequence reads: CASSVEGGAYNEQFF. CDR3 coding DNA: TGTGCCAGCAGTGTAGAAGGGGGGGCCTACAATGAGCAGTTCTTC. Drawing the rest from reference TRBV9 and TRBJ2-1, the complete variable domain is DSGVTQTPKHLITATGQRVTLRCSPRSGDLSVYWYQQSLDQGLQFLIQYYNGEERAKGNILERFSAQQFPDLHSELNLSSLELGDSALYFCASSVEGGAYNEQFFGPGTRLTVL.

The chain employs TRBV7-3 and TRBJ2-1; TRBD1 might be the D (6 bases). With 1 base removed from V and 4 bases from J, the gap between germline ends came to 14 bases. Germline V CDR1 and CDR2: SGHTA, FQGTGA. The CDR3 is made up of 16 amino acids. The CDR3 nucleotides are TGTGCCAGCAGCTTAAGAGGGACACTCTTATACAATGAGCAGTTCTTC. Encoded protein: CASSLRGTLLYNEQFF.

The V and J genes are TRBV7-9 and TRBJ1-1; D is ambiguous. CDR1 is SEHNR, CDR2 FQNEAQ, per germline (reference sequence). The CDR3 sequence is 13 residues long. Trimming pared 5 bases from V and 0 bases from J, leaving 7 bases between. The CDR3 sequence: CASSVQMNTEAFF. As DNA, the CDR3 is TGTGCCAGCAGCGTCCAGATGAACACTGAAGCTTTCTTT.

The rearrangement joins TRBV7-2 to TRBJ1-2; TRBD1 might be the D (6 bases). CDR3 size: 14 residues. The V end was cut by 1 base, the J end by 5 bases, with 11 bases between. Germline V CDR1 and CDR2: SGHTA, FQGNSA. CDR3: CASSLGLQGYGYTF. The CDR3 DNA reads as TGTGCCAGCAGCTTAGGGTTACAGGGTTATGGCTACACCTTC.

This chain joins TRBV3-1 (or the pseudogene TRBV3-2) and TRBJ2-7; possibly TRBD1 for D (6 bases). Per the germline V gene, CDR1 is LGHDT and CDR2 is YNNKEL (reference sequence). The CDR3 runs to 16 residues. V was shortened by 4 bases and J by 9 bases, with 25 bases between the two germline ends. This CDR3 reads CASSLNAGAGEFGQYF. As DNA, the CDR3 is TGTGCCAGCAGCCTCAATGCAGGGGCCGGGGAATTTGGGCAGTACTTC.

This chain joins TRBV19 and TRBJ2-5, with 7 bases that match TRBD1. The CDR3 extends over 15 amino acids. CDR1 and CDR2 from the germline V gene are LNHDA and SQIVND (reference sequence). The V segment lost 5 bases and the J segment 4 bases; nucleotides outside the gene matches: 10. This CDR3 reads CASSPGTDARETQYF. The CDR3 DNA follows: TGTGCCAGTAGTCCCGGGACAGATGCGAGAGAGACCCAGTACTTC.

This clone was recorded only once. The V gene is TRBV30, the J gene TRBJ2-1; possible D gene TRBD1, 6 bases. The ends were cut back, 3 bases at V and 3 bases at J, with 21 bases in the middle. Germline CDR1 is GTSNPN and CDR2 is SVGIG (reference sequence). The CDR3 runs to 17 residues. CDR3 DNA: TGTGCCTGGAGAACAGGGCAGACTCCGCCTTTCTACAATGAGCAGTTCTTC. Translation: CAWRTGQTPPFYNEQFF.

This clone was detected only once. The chain has TRBV7-2 and TRBJ1-5; no definite D call. This CDR3 spans 12 amino acids. Germline CDR1 and CDR2: SGHTA and FQGNSA. Trimming shortened V by 1 base and J by 7 bases, and 5 bases separated the two germline ends. The CDR3 DNA reads as TGTGCCAGCAGCTTAGGAGAGCAGCCCCAGCATTTT. As protein: CASSLGEQPQHF. The full variable domain, with the rest looked up from reference TRBV7-2 and TRBJ1-5, is GAGVSQSPSNKVTEKGKDVELRCDPISGHTALYWYRQSLGQGLEFLIYFQGNSAPDKSGLPSDRFSAERTGGSVSTLTIQRTQQEDSAVYLCASSLGEQPQHFGDGTRLSIL.

V gene TRBV28 combines with J gene TRBJ2-1, with 11 nucleotides matching TRBD2. With 6 bases clipped from V and 4 bases from J, the junction kept 17 bases outside the gene matches. CDR1 MDHEN and CDR2 SYDVKM come from the germline V gene. The CDR3 loop spans 19 amino acids. CDR3 sequence: CASSQPFGGLAEGYNEQFF. For the CDR3, the DNA is TGTGCCAGCAGCCAACCCTTTGGGGGACTAGCGGAAGGTTACAATGAGCAGTTCTTC. The variable domain in full, with the rest retrieved from reference TRBV28 and TRBJ2-1, is DVKVTQSSRYLVKRTGEKVFLECVQDMDHENMFWYRQDPGLGLRLIYFSYDVKMKEKGDIPEGYSVSREKKERFSLILESASTNQTSMYLCASSQPFGGLAEGYNEQFFGPGTRLTVL.

V and J are TRBV3-1 (or the pseudogene TRBV3-2) and TRBJ1-1; D uncertain. The CDR3 length is 12 residues. V lost 2 bases and J 7 bases, leaving 8 bases between the germline ends. CDR1 and CDR2 from the germline V gene are LGHDT and YNNKEL (reference sequence). CDR3 in DNA: TGTGCCAGCAGCCAACGCGAATTTGAAGCTTTCTTT. Amino acids: CASSQREFEAFF.

This clone was counted only a few times. The rearrangement links TRBV4-2 to TRBJ1-6, with D unclear. CDR3 size: 13 residues. Trimming cost V 0 bases and J 9 bases, with 6 bases left between them. Germline assignment: CDR1 LGHNA and CDR2 YNFKEQ. This CDR3 is CASSQEPGSPLHF. The CDR3 coding sequence is TGTGCCAGCAGCCAAGAACCGGGTTCACCCCTCCACTTT.

This clone appeared a few times. The rearrangement links TRBV7-2 to TRBJ2-5, with 10 nucleotides matching TRBD1. Trimming at V came to 5 bases and at J to 7 bases, leaving 13 bases not matched to a gene. The germline V gene has CDR1 SGHTA and CDR2 FQGNSA. The CDR3 runs 16 residues. CDR3 coding DNA: TGTGCCAGCAGCGACCGGGACAGGGGCTTGGAGGGGACCCAGTACTTC. It is translated as CASSDRDRGLEGTQYF.

This clone was recorded once. The gene calls are TRBV5-1 and TRBJ2-2; TRBD1 matches 10 bases. The germline V gene has CDR1 SGHRS and CDR2 YFSETQ. The CDR3 has 15 residues. With 0 bases clipped from V and 7 bases from J, the junction kept 3 bases outside the gene matches. CDR3 in amino acids: CASSLAGQGGGELFF. The DNA of the CDR3 is TGCGCCAGCAGCTTGGCCGGACAGGGGGGCGGGGAGCTGTTTTTT.

The CDR3 region has the DNA TGTGCCAGCAGTTTAACGGACAGGGGCCCTAACTATGGCTACACCTTC. As protein: CASSLTDRGPNYGYTF. The genes are TRBV28 and TRBJ1-2; 9 nucleotides align to TRBD1. This CDR3 contains 16 residues. Germline V lookup: CDR1 MDHEN, CDR2 SYDVKM. J was trimmed by 0 bases and V by 2 bases; bases with no gene match: 4.

This clone was picked up a small number of times. J is TRBJ1-1 and V is TRBV7-9, with a tentative D call TRBD1 (5 bases). This CDR3 comprises 14 residues. Germline assignment: CDR1 SEHNR and CDR2 FQNEAQ (reference sequence). The V and J ends lost 4 bases and 1 base respectively, with 10 bases between them. CDR3 residues: CASSSNTGNTEAFF. As DNA, the CDR3 is TGTGCCAGCAGCTCTAATACAGGGAACACTGAAGCTTTCTTT.

The chain links TRBV7-9 to TRBJ2-7; D gene unclear. Trimming removed 4 bases from V and 2 bases from J, with 6 bases in between. Germline V lookup: CDR1 SEHNR, CDR2 FQNEAQ (reference sequence). The CDR3 is made up of 12 amino acids. CDR3 residues: CASSSRAYEQYF. CDR3 DNA: TGTGCCAGCAGCTCCCGGGCCTACGAGCAGTACTTC.

The chain combines TRBV7-8 with TRBJ2-6, with TRBD1 matching 7 bases. V shed 5 bases and J 0 bases; nucleotides not matched to a gene: 7. From germline, CDR1 is SGHVS and CDR2 FQNEAQ. The CDR3 runs to 17 residues. The CDR3 loop reads CASSISGQSSGANVLTF. CDR3 DNA sequence: TGTGCCAGCAGCATCTCGGGACAGAGCTCTGGGGCCAACGTCCTGACTTTC. Full variable domain (outside the CDR3, taken from reference TRBV7-8 and TRBJ2-6): GAGVSQSPRYKVAKRGQDVALRCDPISGHVSLFWYQQALGQGPEFLTYFQNEAQLDKSGLPSDRFFAERPEGSVSTLKIQRTQQEDSAVYLCASSISGQSSGANVLTFGAGSRLTVL.

The chain carries TRBV19 and TRBJ2-1; weak D call: TRBD2 (6 bases). Germline CDR1 reads LNHDA; CDR2 reads SQIVND (reference sequence). V lost 3 bases to trimming and J lost 4 bases, with 16 bases between them. This CDR3 is 16 amino acids long. The chain's CDR3 is CASSIEEGRTYNEQFF. In nucleotides, the CDR3 is TGTGCCAGTAGTATCGAAGAGGGGAGGACTTACAATGAGCAGTTCTTC.

The gene calls are TRBV3-1 (or the pseudogene TRBV3-2) and TRBJ1-6, with D perhaps TRBD1 (6 bases). The germline V gene encodes CDR1 LGHDT and CDR2 YNNKEL (reference sequence). The CDR3 has 16 residues. The V end lost 4 bases, the J end lost 5 bases, and 15 bases lay between the germline ends. CDR3 bases: TGTGCCAGCAGCCGGGGGGGGGCGCCGGATAATTCACCCCTCCACTTT. As protein: CASSRGGAPDNSPLHF.

This clone was recorded once. The J gene is TRBJ2-2, the V gene TRBV7-2, with 10 bases identical to TRBD2. This CDR3 is 17 amino acids long. The ends lost 2 bases at V and 0 bases at J; junction bases unmatched: 3. Per the germline V gene, CDR1 is SGHTA and CDR2 is FQGNSA. CDR3 sequence reads: CASSLWTSGANTGELFF. The DNA of the CDR3 is TGTGCCAGCAGCTTATGGACTAGCGGCGCGAACACCGGGGAGCTGTTTTTT. The full variable domain, in which reference TRBV7-2 and TRBJ2-2 provide the parts outside the CDR3, is GAGVSQSPSNKVTEKGKDVELRCDPISGHTALYWYRQSLGQGLEFLIYFQGNSAPDKSGLPSDRFSAERTGGSVSTLTIQRTQQEDSAVYLCASSLWTSGANTGELFFGEGSRLTVL.

This clone appeared a few times. The J gene is TRBJ1-2, the V gene TRBV3-1 (or the pseudogene TRBV3-2); 7 bases match TRBD1. Germline CDR1 is LGHDT and CDR2 is YNNKEL (reference sequence). V dropped 6 bases and J dropped 2; count of bases not matched to a gene: 3. This CDR3 has 13 residues. CDR3 sequence reads: CASRQTGNYGYTF. The CDR3 bases are TGTGCCAGCAGGCAGACAGGGAACTATGGCTACACCTTC.

The chain carries TRBV4-1 and TRBJ2-3, with D possibly TRBD1 on 5 matching bases. The V and J ends lost 0 bases and 5 bases respectively, with 12 bases between them. This CDR3 is built from 15 residues. The germline V gene has CDR1 MGHRA and CDR2 YSYEKL. The CDR3 region is CASSQEGLQGDTQYF. For the CDR3, the DNA is TGCGCCAGCAGCCAAGAGGGCCTGCAGGGAGATACGCAGTATTTT.

On this clone itself: The same CDR3 is also encoded by other DNA sequences in this sample. The rearrangement joins TRBV27 to TRBJ2-5, with D possibly TRBD2 on 5 matching bases. The CDR3 has 14 residues. In germline, CDR1 is MNHEY, CDR2 SMNVEV (reference sequence). The germline V and J ends were trimmed by 7 bases and 5 bases, with 17 bases remaining between them. In DNA form, the CDR3 reads TGTGCCAGCAAAACACGAGGGCGTGTGGAGACCCAGTACTTC. It codes for CASKTRGRVETQYF.

This clone showed up just once. The chain is built from TRBV5-8 and TRBJ1-2, with D tentatively TRBD1 (6 bases). The V and J ends lost 4 bases and 3 bases respectively, with 10 bases between them. Germline CDR1 SGHTS, CDR2 YDEGEE. This CDR3 is 13 amino acids long. CDR3 in DNA: TGTGCCAGCAGCCTAGGGACACACTATGGCTACACCTTC. This codes for CASSLGTHYGYTF.

The chain couples TRBV19 to TRBJ1-5; 10 nucleotides line up with TRBD1. Per the germline V gene, CDR1 is LNHDA and CDR2 is SQIVND (reference sequence). Unmatched junction bases numbered 7, after V lost 2 bases and J lost 3 bases. This CDR3 is 17 amino acids long. The CDR3 sequence: CASSIFPGQGDNQPQHF. The CDR3 nucleotides read TGTGCCAGTAGTATATTTCCCGGACAGGGGGACAATCAGCCCCAGCATTTT.

The V and J genes are TRBV6-6 and TRBJ2-1, with a possible D match to TRBD1 (5 bases). V shed 7 bases and J shed 4 bases, with 11 bases lying between them. The V gene's germline CDR1 is MNHNY and CDR2 SVGAGI (reference sequence). The CDR3 sequence is 13 residues long. DNA of the CDR3: TGTGCCAGCACCACCGGACAATACAATGAGCAGTTCTTC. Translated, it gives CASTTGQYNEQFF.

This clone appeared once. The rearrangement uses TRBV5-4 and TRBJ1-1; no firm D call. Germline values: CDR1 SGHNT, CDR2 YYREEE (reference sequence). The CDR3 runs to 15 residues. Trimming pared 3 bases from V and 0 bases from J, leaving 12 bases between. This chain's CDR3 is CASSSTEGMNTEAFF. CDR3 DNA sequence: TGTGCCAGCAGCTCCACGGAGGGTATGAACACTGAAGCTTTCTTT.